This record looks at one T cell receptor beta chain sequence and its context. The data stem from a study of human T cells and chemical hapten exposure. Time point denoted: patch test 1, 2 weeks after DPC sensitization. Treatment here: therapeutic diphenylcyclopropenone sensitization with weekly scalp DPC. Germline values: CDR1 SEHNR, CDR2 FQNEAQ (reference sequence). CDR3 length equals 15 residues. J gave up 10 bases and V 4 bases, and 12 bases lay outside the gene matches. Via MiXCR, TCRdb re-called the RACE reads, giving one row per CDR3 protein. The table includes tens of thousands of distinct CDR3 sequences, under 12% detected once.

This receptor was taken from a man in his forties with alopecia areata. Some clones in this sample may be carry-over from other donors' samples. The source was whole blood, collected in connection with sensitization to the hapten diphenylcyclopropenone (DPC). J is TRBJ2-1 and V is TRBV7-9; the match to TRBD2 covers 8 bases. The CDR3 nucleotides are TGTGCCAGCAGCTACGGGAGCGGGAGTTTGGAAGAGCAGTTCTTC. This gives the protein CASSYGSGSLEEQFF.